Listed below are T cell receptor beta chains from one sample, sequenced in a study of T cell responses to AZD1222 COVID-19 vaccine. TCRdb's copy holds only in-frame clones and misses some; the assay was immunoSEQ multiplex PCR. This table holds about 160,000 clones, roughly 90% found once. The input for sequencing was peripheral blood, taken on day 0 of AZD1222 vaccination. The source is an adult in good health. CDR3s include the opening cysteine and the closing phenylalanine or tryptophan. Each record gives: clone size, V gene, CDR3 protein. The listing skips clone size in some rows; elsewhere it reads once, few, many or a size class.

- TRBV5-5 CASSSAGQLNTEAFF
- TRBV6-2/TRBV6-3 CASRLAGGWLGELFF
- TRBV27 CASSLSPQTLYGYTF
few TRBV19 CASSIKQKNTEAFF
- TRBV4-2 CASSQEESVLNYGYTF
once TRBV28 CASSFQSEAFF
- TRBV27 CASSLMGDTEAFF
- TRBV5-5 CASSPGVVTSSYNEQFF
- TRBV30 CAWSPLGNQPQHF
- TRBV9 CASSPRQGLAKNIQYF
- TRBV20-1 CSASRGNNQPQHF
few TRBV18 CASSPSGNNEQYF
- TRBV27 CASSQRRLRNEKLFF
once TRBV6-2/TRBV6-3 CASSYLYRGTDTQYF
- TRBV5-6 CASSFGQGSTNEKLFF